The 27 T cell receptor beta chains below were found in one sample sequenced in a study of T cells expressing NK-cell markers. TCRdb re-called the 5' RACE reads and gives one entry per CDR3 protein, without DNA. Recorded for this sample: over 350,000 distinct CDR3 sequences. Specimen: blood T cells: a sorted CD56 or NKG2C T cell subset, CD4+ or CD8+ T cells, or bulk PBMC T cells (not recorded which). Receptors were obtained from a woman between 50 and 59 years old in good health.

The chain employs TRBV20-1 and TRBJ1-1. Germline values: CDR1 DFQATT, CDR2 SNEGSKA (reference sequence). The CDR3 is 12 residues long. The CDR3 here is CSVYGGETEAFF.

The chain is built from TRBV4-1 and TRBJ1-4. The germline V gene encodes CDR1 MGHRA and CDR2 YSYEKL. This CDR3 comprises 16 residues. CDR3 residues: CASSLYGVSGREKLFF.

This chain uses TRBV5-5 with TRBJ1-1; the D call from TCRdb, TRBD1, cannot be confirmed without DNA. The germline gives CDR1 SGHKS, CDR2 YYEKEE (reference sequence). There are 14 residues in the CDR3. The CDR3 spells CASSFTTVLTEAFF.

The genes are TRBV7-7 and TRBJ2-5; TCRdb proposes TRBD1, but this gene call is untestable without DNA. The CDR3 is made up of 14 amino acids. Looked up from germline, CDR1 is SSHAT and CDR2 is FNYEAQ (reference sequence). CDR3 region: CASSAGQSQGTQYF.

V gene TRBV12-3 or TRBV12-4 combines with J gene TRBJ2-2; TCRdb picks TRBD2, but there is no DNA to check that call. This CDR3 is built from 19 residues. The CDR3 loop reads CASSSLGLAGIRDTGELFF.

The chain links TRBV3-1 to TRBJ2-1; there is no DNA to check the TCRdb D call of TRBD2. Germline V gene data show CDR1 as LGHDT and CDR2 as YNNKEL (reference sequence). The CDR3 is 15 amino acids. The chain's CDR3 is CASSHPLAGGQEQFF.

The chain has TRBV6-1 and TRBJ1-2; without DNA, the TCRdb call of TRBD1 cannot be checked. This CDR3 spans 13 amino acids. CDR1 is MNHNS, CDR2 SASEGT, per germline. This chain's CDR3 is CASGDRVEEGYTF.

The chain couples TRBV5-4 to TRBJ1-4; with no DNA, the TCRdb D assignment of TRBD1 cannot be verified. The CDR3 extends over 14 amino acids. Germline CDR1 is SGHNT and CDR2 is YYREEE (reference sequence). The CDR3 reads CASSSPPGSEKLFF.

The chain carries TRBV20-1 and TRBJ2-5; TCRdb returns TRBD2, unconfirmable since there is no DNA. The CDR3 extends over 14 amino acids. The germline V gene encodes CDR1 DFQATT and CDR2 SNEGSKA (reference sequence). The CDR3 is CSAKASGSMETQYF.

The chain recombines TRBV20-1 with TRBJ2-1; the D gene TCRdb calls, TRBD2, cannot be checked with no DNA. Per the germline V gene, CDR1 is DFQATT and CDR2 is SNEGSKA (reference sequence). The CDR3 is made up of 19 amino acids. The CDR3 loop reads CSATVPAGVGGDSYNEQFF.

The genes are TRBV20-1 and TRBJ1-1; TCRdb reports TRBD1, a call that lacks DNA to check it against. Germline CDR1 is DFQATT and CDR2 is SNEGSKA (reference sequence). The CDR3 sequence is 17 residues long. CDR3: CSARDPTGQAGGTEAFF.

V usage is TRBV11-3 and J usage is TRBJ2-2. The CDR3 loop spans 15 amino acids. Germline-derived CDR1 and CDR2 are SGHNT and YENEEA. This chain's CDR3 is CASSEYNSNTGELFF.

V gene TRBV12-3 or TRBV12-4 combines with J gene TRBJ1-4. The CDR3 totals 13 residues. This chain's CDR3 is CASSLGGGLQLFF.

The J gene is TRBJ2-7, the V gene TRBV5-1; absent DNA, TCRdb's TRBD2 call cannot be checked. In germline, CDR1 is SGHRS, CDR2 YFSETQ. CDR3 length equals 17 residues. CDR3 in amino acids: CASSLKQQISESGEQYF. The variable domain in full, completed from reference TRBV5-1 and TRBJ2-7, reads KAGVTQTPRYLIKTRGQQVTLSCSPISGHRSVSWYQQTPGQGLQFLFEYFSETQRNKGNFPGRFSGRQFSNSRSEMNVSTLELGDSALYLCASSLKQQISESGEQYFGPGTRLTVT.

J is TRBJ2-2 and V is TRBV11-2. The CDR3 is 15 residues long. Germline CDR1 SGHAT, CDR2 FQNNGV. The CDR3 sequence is CASSLVSGSTGELFF.

The CDR3 loop reads CASSPDLVFQETQYF. This rearrangement joins TRBV12-3 or TRBV12-4 to TRBJ2-5; TCRdb picks TRBD1, but there is no DNA to check that call. The CDR3 extends over 15 amino acids.

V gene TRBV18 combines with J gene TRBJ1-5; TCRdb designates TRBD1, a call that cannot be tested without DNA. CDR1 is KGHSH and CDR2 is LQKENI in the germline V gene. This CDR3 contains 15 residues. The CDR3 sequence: CASSPGATSNQPQHF.

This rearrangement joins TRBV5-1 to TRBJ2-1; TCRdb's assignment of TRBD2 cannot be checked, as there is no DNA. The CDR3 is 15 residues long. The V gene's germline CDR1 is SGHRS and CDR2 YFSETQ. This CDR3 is CASHVGLRRNNEQFF.

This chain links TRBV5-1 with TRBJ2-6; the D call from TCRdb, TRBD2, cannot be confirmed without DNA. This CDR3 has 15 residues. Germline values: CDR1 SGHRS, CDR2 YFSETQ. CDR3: CASSLGGPGANVLTF.

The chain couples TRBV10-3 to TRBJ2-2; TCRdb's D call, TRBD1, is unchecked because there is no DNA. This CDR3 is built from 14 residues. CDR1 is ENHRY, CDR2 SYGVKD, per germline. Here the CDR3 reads CAISGQQNTGELFF.

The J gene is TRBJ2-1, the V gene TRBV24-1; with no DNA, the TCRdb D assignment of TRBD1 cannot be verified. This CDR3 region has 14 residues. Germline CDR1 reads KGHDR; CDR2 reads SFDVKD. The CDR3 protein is CATCGQGSDDEQFF.

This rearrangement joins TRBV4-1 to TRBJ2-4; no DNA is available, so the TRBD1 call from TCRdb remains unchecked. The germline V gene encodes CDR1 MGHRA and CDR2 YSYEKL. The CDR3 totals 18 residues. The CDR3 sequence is CASSPGPSEGAAKNIQYF.

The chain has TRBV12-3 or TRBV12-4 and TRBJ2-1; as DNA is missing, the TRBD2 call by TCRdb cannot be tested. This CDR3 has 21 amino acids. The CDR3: CASSLAFLSGLAGDSYNEQFF.

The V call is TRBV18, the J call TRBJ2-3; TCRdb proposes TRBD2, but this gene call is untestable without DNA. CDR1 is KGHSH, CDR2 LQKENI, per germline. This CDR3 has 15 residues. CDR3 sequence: CASSPGLAKTDTQYF.

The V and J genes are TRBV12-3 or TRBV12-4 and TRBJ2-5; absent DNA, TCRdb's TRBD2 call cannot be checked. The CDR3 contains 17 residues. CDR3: CASSLGTANGYQETQYF.

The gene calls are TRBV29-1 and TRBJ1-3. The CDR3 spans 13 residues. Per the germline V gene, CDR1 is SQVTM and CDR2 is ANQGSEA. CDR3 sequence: CSVAESSGNTIYF.

The CDR3 reads CASSGTSIPDTQYF. The V and J genes are TRBV28 and TRBJ2-3; TCRdb selects TRBD2, and the lack of DNA leaves this call unchecked. Germline V gene lookup returns CDR1 MDHEN and CDR2 SYDVKM. There are 14 residues in the CDR3. The full variable domain, completed using reference TRBV28 and TRBJ2-3, is DVKVTQSSRYLVKRTGEKVFLECVQDMDHENMFWYRQDPGLGLRLIYFSYDVKMKEKGDIPEGYSVSREKKERFSLILESASTNQTSMYLCASSGTSIPDTQYFGPGTRLTVL.